A selection of T cell receptor beta chains follows, all from one sample in a study of blood T cell repertoires in COVID-19. The repertoire was sequenced with immunoSEQ multiplex PCR; TCRdb's copy has only in-frame clones and lacks some. The table records around 200,000 clones, 70% to 90% of them present only once. The sample consisted of peripheral blood. The source of these receptors is a man under 40 with acute or convalescent COVID-19. The CDR3 runs from the conserved cysteine through the conserved F or W. A D gene is named only where the DNA matches it firmly. Only some rows state a clone size, as once, few, many or a class for expanded clones.

j_gene: TRBJ2-1
d_gene: TRBD2
abundance: -
v_gene: TRBV6-5
CDR3aa: CASTQRGGDEQFF
CDR3nt: TGTGCCAGCACCCAGCGGGGGGGTGATGAGCAGTTCTTC

j_gene: TRBJ1-4
d_gene: TRBD1
abundance: -
v_gene: TRBV28
CDR3aa: CASRAPGQKLFF
CDR3nt: TGTGCCAGCAGAGCCCCGGGACAGAAACTGTTTTTT

j_gene: TRBJ2-5
d_gene: -
abundance: -
v_gene: TRBV28
CDR3aa: CASSFSSDWGRITHEETQYF
CDR3nt: TGTGCCAGCAGTTTTTCGTCGGACTGGGGTAGAATAACCCATGAGGAGACCCAGTACTTC

j_gene: TRBJ1-2
d_gene: -
abundance: few
v_gene: TRBV7-9
CDR3aa: CASSLGGLDYGYTF
CDR3nt: TGTGCCAGCAGCTTAGGGGGACTGGACTATGGCTACACCTTC

j_gene: TRBJ2-1
d_gene: -
abundance: -
v_gene: TRBV7-3
CDR3aa: CASSPYPLTGNIHEQFF
CDR3nt: TGTGCCAGCAGCCCTTATCCCTTGACAGGAAATATCCATGAGCAGTTCTTC

j_gene: TRBJ2-1
d_gene: TRBD1
abundance: -
v_gene: TRBV19
CDR3aa: CAVTPGQEQFF
CDR3nt: TGTGCCGTGACTCCGGGACAGGAGCAGTTCTTC

j_gene: TRBJ1-1
d_gene: -
abundance: -
v_gene: TRBV7-9
CDR3aa: CASSLLPGDTEAFF
CDR3nt: TGTGCCAGCAGCTTATTACCAGGGGACACTGAAGCTTTCTTT

j_gene: TRBJ1-4
d_gene: -
abundance: -
v_gene: TRBV25-1
CDR3aa: CASSRPGVRREKLFF
CDR3nt: TGTGCCAGCAGTAGACCAGGGGTTCGGAGGGAAAAACTGTTTTTT

j_gene: TRBJ1-1
d_gene: -
abundance: -
v_gene: TRBV5-1
CDR3aa: CASSLGEQGTEAFF
CDR3nt: TGCGCCAGCAGCTTGGGGGAACAGGGCACTGAAGCTTTCTTT

j_gene: TRBJ2-4
d_gene: TRBD2
abundance: -
v_gene: TRBV2
CDR3aa: CASRVGTTLAKNIQYF
CDR3nt: TGTGCCAGCAGGGTTGGGACTACCTTAGCCAAAAACATTCAGTACTTC

j_gene: TRBJ2-7
d_gene: TRBD2
abundance: -
v_gene: TRBV30
CDR3aa: CAWRARVTSGSGEQYF
CDR3nt: TGTGCCTGGAGGGCCCGTGTGACTAGCGGGAGTGGTGAGCAGTACTTC

j_gene: TRBJ2-3
d_gene: TRBD2
abundance: -
v_gene: TRBV18
CDR3aa: CASSPAAGADTQYF
CDR3nt: TGTGCCAGCTCACCAGCAGCGGGAGCAGATACGCAGTATTTT

j_gene: TRBJ1-5
d_gene: -
abundance: -
v_gene: TRBV7-9
CDR3aa: CASSLDRQPQHF
CDR3nt: TGTGCCAGCAGCTTAGATCGTCAGCCCCAGCATTTT

j_gene: TRBJ2-7
d_gene: -
abundance: -
v_gene: TRBV3-1/TRBV3-2
CDR3aa: CASSRPGLGRYEQYF
CDR3nt: TGTGCCAGCAGCCGCCCAGGGTTGGGGCGCTACGAGCAGTACTTC

j_gene: TRBJ2-2
d_gene: -
abundance: -
v_gene: TRBV6-5
CDR3aa: CASSYSPHAGGELFF
CDR3nt: TGTGCCAGCAGTTACTCGCCCCATGCGGGCGGGGAGCTGTTTTTT

j_gene: TRBJ2-7
d_gene: TRBD2
abundance: few
v_gene: TRBV24-1
CDR3aa: CATSDYSLAGRNEQYF
CDR3nt: TGTGCCACCAGTGATTATTCACTAGCGGGGAGGAACGAGCAGTACTTC

j_gene: TRBJ1-2
d_gene: TRBD1
abundance: -
v_gene: TRBV11-1
CDR3aa: CASSPPQGASGYTF
CDR3nt: TGTGCCAGCAGCCCACCACAGGGGGCGTCTGGCTACACCTTC

j_gene: TRBJ1-5
d_gene: TRBD1
abundance: -
v_gene: TRBV28
CDR3aa: CASSLDRDQPQHF
CDR3nt: TGTGCCAGCAGCTTGGACAGGGATCAGCCCCAGCATTTT

j_gene: TRBJ2-1
d_gene: -
abundance: -
v_gene: TRBV5-3
CDR3aa: CARSPRGPGQPLNNEQFF
CDR3nt: TGTGCCAGAAGCCCTAGGGGTCCGGGACAACCGCTTAACAATGAGCAGTTCTTC

j_gene: TRBJ2-2
d_gene: -
abundance: -
v_gene: TRBV7-3
CDR3aa: CASSPLRNTGELFF
CDR3nt: TGTGCCAGCAGCCCACTCCGCAACACCGGGGAGCTGTTTTTT

j_gene: TRBJ2-5
d_gene: TRBD1
abundance: -
v_gene: TRBV7-2
CDR3aa: CASSLLGRGETQYF
CDR3nt: TGTGCCAGCAGCCTCCTCGGCAGGGGGGAGACCCAGTACTTC

j_gene: TRBJ1-1
d_gene: TRBD1
abundance: -
v_gene: TRBV19
CDR3aa: CASRIRQGGTEAFF
CDR3nt: TGTGCCAGTAGAATCAGACAGGGCGGGACTGAAGCTTTCTTT

j_gene: TRBJ1-2
d_gene: -
abundance: -
v_gene: TRBV19
CDR3aa: CASRTGNVDYGYTF
CDR3nt: TGTGCCAGTAGGACTGGCAACGTGGACTATGGCTACACCTTC

j_gene: TRBJ2-1
d_gene: TRBD1
abundance: few
v_gene: TRBV5-1
CDR3aa: CASRHRDSTYNEQFF
CDR3nt: TGCGCCAGCAGACACCGGGACAGCACCTACAATGAGCAGTTCTTC

j_gene: TRBJ1-3
d_gene: TRBD1
abundance: -
v_gene: TRBV9
CDR3aa: CASRAGTGSSGNTIYF
CDR3nt: TGTGCCAGCAGAGCCGGGACAGGGTCTTCTGGAAACACCATATATTTT

j_gene: TRBJ1-6
d_gene: -
abundance: -
v_gene: TRBV27
CDR3aa: CASSAEIGTRNSPLHF
CDR3nt: TGTGCCAGCAGCGCCGAGATCGGGACAAGAAATTCACCCCTCCACTTT

j_gene: TRBJ2-3
d_gene: -
abundance: -
v_gene: TRBV9
CDR3aa: CASSVVPGPGVGTDTQYF
CDR3nt: TGTGCCAGCAGCGTAGTCCCCGGACCGGGGGTTGGCACAGATACGCAGTATTTT

j_gene: TRBJ2-1
d_gene: -
abundance: -
v_gene: TRBV11-2
CDR3aa: CASSPPATGLPYNEQFF
CDR3nt: TGTGCCAGCAGCCCCCCCGCTACGGGACTTCCCTACAATGAGCAGTTCTTC

j_gene: TRBJ1-1
d_gene: TRBD1
abundance: -
v_gene: TRBV18
CDR3aa: CASSPLQGENTEAFF
CDR3nt: TGTGCCAGCTCACCACTTCAGGGGGAGAACACTGAAGCTTTCTTT

j_gene: TRBJ1-3
d_gene: -
abundance: -
v_gene: TRBV4-2
CDR3aa: CASSQDRGREDTIYF
CDR3nt: TGTGCCAGCAGCCAAGATAGAGGCAGGGAGGACACCATATATTTT

j_gene: TRBJ1-3
d_gene: -
abundance: few
v_gene: TRBV12-3/TRBV12-4
CDR3aa: CASGSRGSDTIYF
CDR3nt: TGTGCCAGCGGATCAAGGGGGTCGGACACCATATATTTT

j_gene: TRBJ2-2
d_gene: -
abundance: -
v_gene: TRBV6-5
CDR3aa: CASSRRILNTGELFF
CDR3nt: TGTGCCAGCAGTCGCAGGATTTTGAACACCGGGGAGCTGTTTTTT

j_gene: TRBJ2-2
d_gene: -
abundance: -
v_gene: TRBV28
CDR3aa: CASSGRAPGPGVMFF
CDR3nt: TGTGCCAGCAGTGGCCGGGCCCCAGGGCCGGGCGTGATGTTTTTT

j_gene: TRBJ2-5
d_gene: -
abundance: -
v_gene: TRBV28
CDR3aa: CASSLQLERRETQYF
CDR3nt: TGTGCCAGCAGTTTACAGTTGGAGCGACGAGAGACCCAGTACTTC

j_gene: TRBJ1-1
d_gene: -
abundance: -
v_gene: TRBV7-9
CDR3aa: CASSPYAGNTEAFF
CDR3nt: TGTGCCAGCAGCCCCTACGCGGGGAACACTGAAGCTTTCTTT

j_gene: TRBJ2-3
d_gene: TRBD1
abundance: -
v_gene: TRBV5-1
CDR3aa: CASSEQGRTDTQYF
CDR3nt: TGCGCCAGCAGCGAACAGGGGCGCACAGATACGCAGTATTTT

j_gene: TRBJ1-5
d_gene: -
abundance: -
v_gene: TRBV15
CDR3aa: CATSDSYSNQPQHF
CDR3nt: TGTGCCACCAGCGACAGCTATAGCAATCAGCCCCAGCATTTT

j_gene: TRBJ1-2
d_gene: -
abundance: -
v_gene: TRBV9
CDR3aa: CASSPVRVGDGYTF
CDR3nt: TGTGCCAGCAGCCCCGTCAGGGTAGGGGATGGCTACACCTTC

j_gene: TRBJ1-1
d_gene: -
abundance: -
v_gene: TRBV28
CDR3aa: CASSYEGLMNTEAFF
CDR3nt: TGTGCCAGCAGTTATGAGGGCCTCATGAACACTGAAGCTTTCTTT

j_gene: TRBJ1-2
d_gene: -
abundance: once
v_gene: TRBV2
CDR3aa: CASSVFPEDYGYTF
CDR3nt: TGTGCCAGCAGTGTTTTTCCGGAGGACTATGGCTACACCTTC

j_gene: TRBJ2-5
d_gene: TRBD2
abundance: -
v_gene: TRBV10-2
CDR3aa: CASSESTSGYQETQYF
CDR3nt: TGCGCCAGCAGTGAGTCGACTAGCGGGTACCAAGAGACCCAGTACTTC

j_gene: TRBJ2-5
d_gene: -
abundance: -
v_gene: TRBV7-9
CDR3aa: CASSLVSETQYF
CDR3nt: TGTGCCAGCAGCTTAGTTTCTGAGACCCAGTACTTC

j_gene: TRBJ2-5
d_gene: -
abundance: -
v_gene: TRBV9
CDR3aa: CASSVEFGRAETQYF
CDR3nt: TGTGCCAGCAGCGTAGAATTTGGCAGGGCGGAGACCCAGTACTTC

j_gene: TRBJ1-2
d_gene: -
abundance: -
v_gene: TRBV9
CDR3aa: CASSVVSGGFGYTF
CDR3nt: TGTGCCAGCAGCGTAGTAAGTGGAGGGTTTGGCTACACCTTC

j_gene: TRBJ1-4
d_gene: -
abundance: -
v_gene: TRBV6-5
CDR3aa: CASSGRVDEKLFF
CDR3nt: TGTGCCAGCAGCGGCAGGGTGGACGAAAAACTGTTTTTT

j_gene: TRBJ2-7
d_gene: TRBD2
abundance: -
v_gene: TRBV28
CDR3aa: CASSLSQREEQYF
CDR3nt: TGTGCCAGCAGCCTCTCCCAGCGGGAGGAGCAGTACTTC

j_gene: TRBJ1-2
d_gene: -
abundance: -
v_gene: TRBV28
CDR3aa: CASRRGNYGYTF
CDR3nt: TGTGCCAGCAGGCGGGGGAATTATGGCTACACCTTC

j_gene: TRBJ2-1
d_gene: -
abundance: -
v_gene: TRBV10-1
CDR3aa: CASSETTNLGHEQFF
CDR3nt: TGCGCCAGCAGTGAAACGACTAATCTAGGCCATGAGCAGTTCTTC

j_gene: TRBJ2-2
d_gene: TRBD2
abundance: -
v_gene: TRBV5-4
CDR3aa: CASSFRTSGSNTGELFF
CDR3nt: TGTGCCAGCAGCTTTAGGACTAGCGGGAGTAACACCGGGGAGCTGTTTTTT

j_gene: TRBJ1-5
d_gene: -
abundance: -
v_gene: TRBV30
CDR3aa: CAFQGSNSNQPQHF
CDR3nt: TGTGCCTTTCAGGGAAGTAATAGCAATCAGCCCCAGCATTTT

j_gene: TRBJ2-7
d_gene: TRBD2
abundance: -
v_gene: TRBV11-2
CDR3aa: CASSSGLAYEQYF
CDR3nt: TGTGCCAGCAGCTCTGGACTAGCCTACGAGCAGTACTTC

j_gene: TRBJ2-5
d_gene: TRBD1
abundance: -
v_gene: TRBV5-1
CDR3aa: CASSLSTGGAETQYF
CDR3nt: TGCGCCAGCAGCTTGAGCACAGGGGGCGCAGAGACCCAGTACTTC

j_gene: TRBJ1-5
d_gene: TRBD1
abundance: -
v_gene: TRBV28
CDR3aa: CASSNDRGGNQPQHF
CDR3nt: TGTGCCAGCAGCAACGACAGGGGCGGCAATCAGCCCCAGCATTTT

j_gene: TRBJ1-4
d_gene: -
abundance: -
v_gene: TRBV6-8
CDR3aa: CASSLHHQGQSNEKLFF
CDR3nt: TGTGCCAGCAGCCTCCACCACCAGGGCCAGAGTAATGAAAAACTGTTTTTT